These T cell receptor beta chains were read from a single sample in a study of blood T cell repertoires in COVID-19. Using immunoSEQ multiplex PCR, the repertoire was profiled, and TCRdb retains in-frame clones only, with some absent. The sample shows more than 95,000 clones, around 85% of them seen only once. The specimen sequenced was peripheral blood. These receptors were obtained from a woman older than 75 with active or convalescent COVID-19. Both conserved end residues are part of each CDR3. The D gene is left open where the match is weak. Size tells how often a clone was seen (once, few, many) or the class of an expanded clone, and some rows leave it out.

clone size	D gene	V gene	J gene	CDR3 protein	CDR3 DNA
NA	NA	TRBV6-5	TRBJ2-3	CASSSTGSHTDTQYF	TGTGCCAGCAGTTCCACAGGTTCCCACACAGATACGCAGTATTTT
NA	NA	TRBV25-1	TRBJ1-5	CASSGGGPTSSQHF	TGTGCCAGCAGTGGTGGGGGCCCTACTTCGTCCCAGCATTTT
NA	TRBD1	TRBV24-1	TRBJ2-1	CATSDLPLGQGGNNEQFF	TGTGCCACCAGTGATCTCCCCCTTGGACAGGGGGGTAACAATGAGCAGTTCTTC
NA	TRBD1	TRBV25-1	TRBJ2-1	CASSFTGTGAYNEQFF	TGTGCCAGCAGTTTCACCGGGACAGGGGCTTACAATGAGCAGTTCTTC
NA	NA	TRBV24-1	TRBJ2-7	CATSDSNRYEQYF	TGTGCCACCAGTGATTCCAACAGGTACGAGCAGTACTTC
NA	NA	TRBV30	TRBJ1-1	CAWGLTGGNTEAFF	TGTGCCTGGGGACTGACAGGAGGAAACACTGAAGCTTTCTTT
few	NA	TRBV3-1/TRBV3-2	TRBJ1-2	CASSQGGYGYTF	TGTGCCAGCAGCCAAGGAGGTTATGGCTACACCTTC
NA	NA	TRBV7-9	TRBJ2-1	CASSYFRDKGNEQFF	TGTGCCAGCAGTTACTTCCGGGACAAAGGAAATGAGCAGTTCTTC
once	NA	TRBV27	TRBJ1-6	CASSRLIRPYNSPLHF	TGTGCCAGCAGTAGACTGATAAGGCCCTATAATTCACCCCTCCACTTT
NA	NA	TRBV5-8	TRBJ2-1	CASSLLAGSNEQFF	TGTGCCAGCAGCTTGTTGGCAGGGTCCAATGAGCAGTTCTTC
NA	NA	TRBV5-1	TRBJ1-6	CASSLGGQGTNSPLHF	TGCGCCAGCAGCTTGGGGGGGCAGGGGACCAATTCACCCCTCCACTTT
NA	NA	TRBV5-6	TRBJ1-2	CASSPAGAGGYGYTF	TGTGCCAGCAGCCCTGCGGGGGCGGGGGGCTATGGCTACACCTTC
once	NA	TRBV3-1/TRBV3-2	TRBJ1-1	CASSQDRVTKAFF	TGTGCCAGCAGCCAAGATCGGGTAACAAAAGCTTTCTTT
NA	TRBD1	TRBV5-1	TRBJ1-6	CASSLGTGDNSPLHF	TGCGCCAGCAGCTTGGGGACAGGGGATAATTCACCCCTCCACTTT
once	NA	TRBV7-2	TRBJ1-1	CASRQYNSVFF	TGTGCCAGCAGACAATATAATTCTGTTTTCTTT
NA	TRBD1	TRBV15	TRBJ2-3	CATSRGQLTDTQYF	TGTGCCACCAGCAGGGGACAGTTGACAGATACGCAGTATTTT
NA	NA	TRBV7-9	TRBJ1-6	CASSLVRLGGYSYNSPLHF	TGTGCCAGCAGCTTAGTCCGTCTTGGGGGGTACTCCTATAATTCACCCCTCCACTTT
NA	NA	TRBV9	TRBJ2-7	CASSVATAQPYEQYF	TGTGCCAGCAGCGTAGCCACAGCCCAACCCTACGAGCAGTACTTC
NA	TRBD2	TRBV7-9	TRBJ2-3	CASSPGSGGGTDTQYF	TGTGCCAGCAGCCCCGGGAGCGGGGGCGGCACAGATACGCAGTATTTT
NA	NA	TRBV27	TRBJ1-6	CASSLGMGQPNSPLHF	TGTGCCAGCAGTTTGGGGATGGGGCAGCCAAATTCACCCCTCCACTTT
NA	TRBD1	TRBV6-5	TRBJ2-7	CASSLRQGPNEQYF	TGTGCCAGCTCCCTTCGACAGGGACCCAACGAGCAGTACTTC
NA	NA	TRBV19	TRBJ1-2	CASTPAGAGIYGYTF	TGTGCCAGTACCCCGGCAGGCGCTGGAATATATGGCTACACCTTC
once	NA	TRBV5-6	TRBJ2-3	CASSLGGNTDTQYF	TGTGCCAGCAGCTTGGGAGGAAACACAGATACGCAGTATTTT
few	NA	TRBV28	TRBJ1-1	CASSLRGGQGLNTEAFF	TGTGCCAGCAGTTTACGGGGGGGTCAGGGGTTGAACACTGAAGCTTTCTTT
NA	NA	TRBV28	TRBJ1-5	CASSLLLEHSNQPQHF	TGTGCCAGCAGTTTATTATTGGAGCATAGCAATCAGCCCCAGCATTTT
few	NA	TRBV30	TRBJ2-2	CAWSGSQGITGELFF	TGTGCCTGGAGTGGTAGCCAGGGCATCACCGGGGAGCTGTTTTTT
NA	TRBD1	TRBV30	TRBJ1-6	CAWRDRASRSPLHF	TGTGCCTGGAGAGACAGGGCGTCTCGATCACCCCTCCACTTT